These 8 T cell receptor beta chains came from one sample sequenced in a study of PD-1 blockade in classical Hodgkin lymphoma. Clones were sequenced by immunoSEQ multiplex PCR, and TCRdb holds only the in-frame ones, with some missing. The table has tens of thousands of clones, about 83% seen once. Regarding time point: cycle 4 day 1 (C4D1), after 6 weeks of nivolumab. Every patient experienced relapse after autologous stem cell transplantation, and brentuximab vedotin exposure varied. Sequenced here: peripheral blood mononuclear cells (PBMCs), sampled before the fourth cycle of nivolumab. Receptors were obtained from a human donor with classical Hodgkin lymphoma.

The rearrangement uses TRBV11-2 and TRBJ1-2; possibly TRBD1 for D (5 bases). From germline, CDR1 is SGHAT and CDR2 FQNNGV. V was shortened by 3 bases and J by 0 bases, with 17 bases between the two germline ends. The CDR3 covers 17 residues. CDR3 sequence: CASSLLDGTSSNYGYTF. The DNA for the CDR3 is TGTGCCAGCAGCTTGCTGGACGGGACCTCATCTAACTATGGCTACACCTTC. The full variable domain, with the rest looked up from reference TRBV11-2 and TRBJ1-2, is EAGVAQSPRYKIIEKRQSVAFWCNPISGHATLYWYQQILGQGPKLLIQFQNNGVVDDSQLPKDRFSAERLKGVDSTLKIQPAKLEDSAVYLCASSLLDGTSSNYGYTFGSGTRLTVV.

This chain connects TRBV2 to TRBJ2-5; D may match TRBD1 or TRBD2 (6 bases each). Germline V gives CDR1 SNHLY, CDR2 FYNNEI. The CDR3 has 14 residues. V was cut by 5 bases and J by 5 bases, with 15 bases left in between. Here the CDR3 reads CASSSQGGGETQYF. The DNA of the CDR3 is TGTGCCAGCAGTTCACAGGGTGGAGGGGAGACCCAGTACTTC.

This chain uses TRBV18 with TRBJ2-5; tentative D call: TRBD2 (5 bases). The CDR3 is made up of 14 amino acids. Germline-derived CDR1 and CDR2 are KGHSH and LQKENI. Trimming took 3 bases from V and 1 from J, leaving 9 bases between them. The DNA of the CDR3 is TGTGCCAGCTCACCTGGACTGATCCAAGAGACCCAGTACTTC. Translated, it gives CASSPGLIQETQYF.

CDR3: CASSLGRVYEQYF. CDR3 sequence (DNA): TGTGCCAGCAGTTTGGGCAGGGTTTACGAGCAGTACTTC. V usage is TRBV6-5 and J usage is TRBJ2-7; weak D call: TRBD1 (5 bases). CDR1 is MNHEY and CDR2 is SVGAGI in the germline V gene. CDR3 length equals 13 residues. Trimming took 4 bases from V and 4 from J, leaving 11 bases between them.

This rearrangement joins TRBV9 to TRBJ2-1, with unresolved D. CDR3 length: 15 amino acids. Germline V lookup: CDR1 SGDLS, CDR2 YYNGEE. Trimming removed 2 bases at V and 7 bases at J, with 16 bases between. This CDR3 reads CASSVGPGGKNEQFF. In DNA form, the CDR3 reads TGTGCCAGCAGCGTCGGTCCCGGCGGAAAGAATGAGCAGTTCTTC.

This clone was detected a few times. V usage is TRBV2 and J usage is TRBJ2-3, with a weak D call TRBD1 (5 bases). V lost 6 bases, J lost 0 bases, and 10 bases lay in between. The germline V gene encodes CDR1 SNHLY and CDR2 FYNNEI. The CDR3 is 14 amino acids. The CDR3 sequence is CASRAGLSTDTQYF. For the CDR3, the DNA is TGTGCCAGCAGAGCAGGGCTTAGCACAGATACGCAGTATTTT.

This chain joins TRBV5-1 and TRBJ2-2; D possibly corresponds to TRBD1 (5 bases). V was cut by 0 bases and J by 4 bases, with 10 bases left in between. The CDR3 length is 15 residues. CDR1 is SGHRS and CDR2 is YFSETQ in the germline V gene. CDR3 region: CASSLEGWGTGELFF. For the CDR3, the DNA is TGCGCCAGCAGCTTGGAGGGGTGGGGCACCGGGGAGCTGTTTTTT.

This chain uses TRBV30 with TRBJ1-1, with TRBD1 identical over 7 bases. The CDR3 sequence is 13 residues long. V shed 3 bases, J shed 5 bases, and the junction held 6 bases outside the gene matches. The germline CDR1 and CDR2 sequences are GTSNPN and SVGIG (reference sequence). For the CDR3, the DNA is TGTGCCTGGAGGAGGGACAGACGGACTGAAGCTTTCTTT. Translating it yields CAWRRDRRTEAFF.